One sample yielded the 4 T cell receptor beta chains listed below, sequenced in a study of T cells in Graves' hyperthyroidism and ophthalmopathy. Authors of the study amplified TCR beta CDR3 regions from RNA transcripts. The study used the HTBI primer set for a first-round RT-PCR of the TCR CDR3. TCRdb re-derived calls from the multiplex PCR reads in MiXCR, one entry per CDR3 protein. This table holds roughly 330,000 distinct CDR3 sequences, 15% to 20% found once. Source material: blood. The source of these receptors is a young man with Graves' hyperthyroidism.

In regard to this clonotype: A single base separates this from a much larger clone, so it may be a read error. The chain joins TRBV10-3 to TRBJ2-3; D gene ambiguous. CDR3 length equals 15 residues. CDR1 and CDR2 (germline): ENHRY, SYGVKD. CDR3 nucleotides: TGTGCCGTCAGTGAGAGTCGGTTTGCCACAGATACGCAGTATTTT. Translation gives CAVSESRFATDTQYF.

In regard to this clonotype: Because the CDR3's place on the DNA is in doubt, the DNA is left out and the CDR3 is given as listed by TCRdb. The rearrangement links TRBV7-2 to TRBJ2-7. Germline V CDR1 and CDR2: SGHTA, FQGNSA. The CDR3 contains 20 residues when both ends are counted. CDR3 region: CASSIYLCSVEDTSAYEQYF.

The J gene is TRBJ2-1, the V gene TRBV20-1, with D possibly matching TRBD2 (6 bases). CDR1 and CDR2 from the germline V gene are DFQATT and SNEGSKA (reference sequence). The CDR3 loop spans 16 amino acids. V was trimmed by 0 bases and J by 9 bases, leaving 21 bases between them. The CDR3 protein is CSARDSGGKEPGEQFF. The CDR3 DNA follows: TGCAGTGCTAGAGACTCCGGCGGGAAGGAGCCCGGTGAGCAGTTCTTC.

The chain links TRBV29-1 to TRBJ2-7, with D perhaps assigned TRBD1 or TRBD2 (5 bases each). CDR1 SQVTM and CDR2 ANQGSEA come from the germline V gene. V was shortened by 2 bases and J by 0 bases, with 8 bases between the two germline ends. The CDR3 totals 13 residues. This CDR3 reads CSVELGTSYEQYF. The CDR3 bases are TGCAGCGTTGAACTCGGGACCTCCTACGAGCAGTACTTC.